This T cell receptor beta chain originates from a study of blood T cell repertoires in COVID-19. CDR3 length: 14 amino acids. J was trimmed by 13 bases and V by 5 bases; bases with no gene match: 12. Germline CDR1 MNHNY, CDR2 SVGAGI (reference sequence). Data came from immunoSEQ multiplex PCR; TCRdb stores just in-frame clones and leaves some out. The table has about 150,000 clones, 79% seen once. Study members were between 18 and 89 years old and lived in some 22 US regions. Participants were placed into cohorts based on the clinical history they reported. Sequencing was performed on PBMCs or T cells enriched from blood (not recorded which). V usage is TRBV6-6 and J usage is TRBJ1-5; 9 nucleotides line up with TRBD1. The source of this sequence is a woman aged 70-85 years in a cohort exposed to, infected with or recovered from COVID-19 (not recorded which). As DNA, the CDR3 is TGTGCCAGCAGTACCGGACAGGGGACGGGGTGGCAGCATTTT. Encoded protein: CASSTGQGTGWQHF.